These T cell receptor beta chains were read from a single sample in a study of blood T cells in healthy people across ages. MiXCR was run by TCRdb on the 5' RACE reads, yielding one entry per CDR3 protein. The sample records 550,000 to 750,000 distinct CDR3 sequences, 21% being singletons. The material sequenced was blood. The source is a man between 65 and 79 years old in good health. The CDR3 runs from the conserved cysteine through the conserved F or W. The D gene is left open where the match is weak. The listing skips clone size in some rows; elsewhere it reads once, few, many or a size class.

CDR3 length | J gene | clone size | V gene | D gene | CDR3 protein | CDR3 DNA
16 | TRBJ2-1 | many | TRBV12-3/TRBV12-4 | TRBD2 | CASSSGLAGLDNEQFF | TGTGCCAGCAGTTCGGGACTAGCGGGGCTAGACAATGAGCAGTTCTTC
14 | TRBJ1-5 | few | TRBV29-1 | TRBD1 | CSVVDRESNQPQHF | TGCAGCGTTGTAGACAGGGAAAGCAATCAGCCCCAGCATTTT
13 | TRBJ2-7 | many | TRBV2 | - | CASEEEGAYEQYF | TGTGCCAGCGAAGAGGAGGGAGCGTACGAGCAGTACTTC
14 | TRBJ1-5 | - | TRBV19 | - | CASSSRQGNQPQHF | TGTGCCAGTAGTAGTAGGCAAGGCAATCAGCCCCAGCATTTT
17 | TRBJ2-3 | - | TRBV3-1 | - | CASSLSNRGRRTDTQYF | TGTGCCAGCAGCCTCTCGAATCGGGGGAGGAGGACAGATACGCAGTATTTT
12 | TRBJ2-2 | - | TRBV7-2 | - | CANGENTGELFF | TGTGCCAACGGCGAGAACACCGGGGAGCTGTTTTTT
16 | TRBJ2-7 | - | TRBV27 | TRBD1 | CASRFPTTGASYEQYF | TGTGCCAGCAGATTTCCTACGACAGGGGCATCCTACGAGCAGTACTTC
14 | TRBJ2-6 | many | TRBV12-3/TRBV12-4 | - | CASSRGVGANVLTF | TGTGCCAGCAGCCGAGGGGTTGGGGCCAACGTCCTGACTTTC
13 | TRBJ2-1 | - | TRBV5-1 | - | CAGSLDSYNEQFF | TGCGCCGGCAGCTTGGACTCCTACAATGAGCAGTTCTTC
13 | TRBJ1-1 | - | TRBV7-9 | TRBD1 | CASSSGQRSEAFF | TGTGCCAGCAGCTCGGGACAGCGGAGCGAAGCTTTCTTT
16 | TRBJ2-3 | - | TRBV27 | TRBD2 | CASSSEVSGRPDTQYF | TGTGCCAGCAGTTCGGAGGTTAGCGGGAGGCCAGATACGCAGTATTTT
16 | TRBJ2-7 | few | TRBV6-5 | - | CASSYSASRGSYEQYF | TGTGCCAGCAGTTACTCGGCATCGCGAGGCTCCTACGAGCAGTACTTC
16 | TRBJ2-6 | - | TRBV7-3 | - | CASSLVASSGANVLTF | TGTGCCAGCAGCTTAGTGGCCAGCTCTGGGGCCAACGTCCTGACTTTC
16 | TRBJ2-1 | - | TRBV15 | - | CATSRDGGRTDNEQFF | TGTGCCACCAGCAGAGATGGCGGAAGAACCGACAATGAGCAGTTCTTC
14 | TRBJ1-1 | - | TRBV30 | - | CAWSSARKNTEAFF | TGTGCCTGGAGTAGTGCGCGGAAGAACACTGAAGCTTTCTTT
16 | TRBJ2-7 | many | TRBV18 | - | CASSPTTRTNSYEQYF | TGTGCCAGCTCACCTACGACCCGGACTAACTCCTACGAGCAGTACTTC
14 | TRBJ2-3 | few | TRBV10-3 | - | CATRRNLQDDTQYF | TGTGCCACCAGAAGAAACCTACAGGATGATACGCAGTATTTT
17 | TRBJ2-4 | - | TRBV12-3/TRBV12-4 | TRBD1 | CASSFHGTGGLKNIQYF | TGTGCCAGCAGTTTCCACGGGACAGGGGGGCTCAAAAACATTCAGTACTTC
16 | TRBJ2-1 | - | TRBV12-3/TRBV12-4 | - | CASSFPSGTTSNEQLF | TGTGCCAGCAGTTTCCCCTCCGGGACCACCTCCAATGAGCAGCTCTTC
16 | TRBJ1-4 | few | TRBV4-1 | - | CASSPQGGTANEKLFF | TGCGCCAGCAGCCCCCAAGGAGGGACGGCGAATGAAAAACTGTTTTTT
12 | TRBJ1-1 | few | TRBV28 | - | CASTPTTIEAFF | TGTGCCAGCACCCCGACGACCATTGAAGCTTTCTTT
16 | TRBJ2-1 | - | TRBV25-1 | - | CASSELGGSSYNEQFF | TGTGCCAGCAGTGAATTAGGAGGGAGCTCCTACAATGAGCAGTTCTTC
14 | TRBJ2-7 | few | TRBV10-3 | TRBD2 | CAIRQGTSGPIEYF | TGTGCCATCAGGCAGGGGACTAGCGGGCCCATTGAGTACTTC
16 | TRBJ2-5 | - | TRBV10-3 | TRBD2 | CAISESAGGPLETQYF | TGTGCCATCAGTGAGTCGGCGGGAGGGCCCTTGGAGACCCAGTACTTC
16 | TRBJ2-1 | - | TRBV6-2/TRBV6-3 | TRBD2 | CASSYSTGRAGNEQFF | TGTGCCAGCAGTTACTCGACCGGGAGGGCCGGGAATGAGCAGTTCTTC
15 | TRBJ2-1 | many | TRBV6-5 | TRBD2 | CASSYRSSGVLEQFF | TGTGCCAGCAGTTATAGGTCTAGCGGGGTTCTTGAGCAGTTCTTC
16 | TRBJ2-1 | few | TRBV24-1 | TRBD1 | CATSDLTGGIYNEQFF | TGTGCCACCAGTGATTTGACAGGGGGAATATACAATGAGCAGTTCTTC
14 | TRBJ1-2 | - | TRBV7-2 | - | CASSVTTTDYGYTF | TGTGCCAGCAGCGTGACAACTACCGACTATGGCTACACCTTC
17 | TRBJ2-4 | - | TRBV5-1 | TRBD2 | CASSLAASGGAKNIQYF | TGCGCCAGCAGCTTGGCCGCGAGCGGGGGGGCCAAAAACATTCAGTACTTC
15 | TRBJ1-1 | few | TRBV28 | TRBD1 | CASSLARQGVTEAFF | TGTGCCAGCAGTTTGGCCCGACAGGGGGTCACTGAAGCTTTCTTT
13 | TRBJ2-7 | few | TRBV20-1 | TRBD1 | CNARTGGSYEQYF | TGCAATGCGAGGACAGGGGGCTCCTACGAGCAGTACTTC
16 | TRBJ2-1 | once | TRBV6-1 | TRBD2 | CAGTDRLAGGYNEQFF | TGTGCCGGCACCGATAGACTAGCGGGAGGGTACAATGAGCAGTTCTTC
14 | TRBJ2-1 | - | TRBV6-2/TRBV6-3 | - | CASSYSGYHNEQFF | TGTGCCAGCAGTTACTCGGGATACCACAATGAGCAGTTCTTC
14 | TRBJ2-5 | many | TRBV2 | - | CASRPQGFRETQYF | TGTGCCAGCAGGCCCCAGGGATTTCGGGAGACCCAGTACTTC
14 | TRBJ1-4 | - | TRBV20-1 | - | CSASQGSGKGKLFF | TGCAGTGCTAGTCAGGGTTCCGGGAAAGGAAAATTGTTTTTT
15 | TRBJ1-6 | - | TRBV9 | - | CASSVEGNYNSPLHF | TGTGCCAGCAGCGTAGAGGGAAACTATAATTCACCCCTCCACTTT
14 | TRBJ2-3 | - | TRBV20-1 | TRBD2 | CSAPEPAGSDTRYF | TGCAGTGCCCCCGAACCAGCGGGATCAGATACGCGGTATTTT
15 | TRBJ2-5 | few | TRBV4-3 | - | CASSQDESLQETQYF | TGCGCCAGCAGCCAAGATGAATCCCTTCAAGAGACCCAGTACTTC
15 | TRBJ1-2 | few | TRBV7-9 | - | CASSPSGGGVYGYTF | TGTGCCAGCAGCCCTAGTGGGGGGGGTGTCTATGGCTACACCTTC
14 | TRBJ1-5 | few | TRBV28 | TRBD1 | CASETGTGNQPQHF | TGTGCCAGCGAGACCGGGACAGGAAATCAGCCCCAGCATTTT
14 | TRBJ2-2 | many | TRBV20-1 | - | CSARHDFHTGELFF | TGCAGTGCTAGACACGACTTCCACACCGGGGAGCTGTTTTTT
13 | TRBJ1-1 | many | TRBV3-1 | - | CASSQKGNTEAFF | TGTGCCAGCAGCCAAAAAGGGAACACTGAAGCTTTCTTT
17 | TRBJ2-7 | few | TRBV7-2 | TRBD2 | CASSLNYPGRRTYEQYF | TGTGCCAGCAGCTTAAACTATCCCGGGAGGAGAACCTACGAGCAGTACTTC
16 | TRBJ2-7 | few | TRBV7-2 | TRBD1 | CASSLGGTGSKREQYF | TGCGCCAGCAGCTTAGGGGGGACAGGGTCTAAGCGCGAGCAGTACTTC
14 | TRBJ2-7 | few | TRBV29-1 | TRBD2 | CSVGTSGISYEQYF | TGCAGCGTTGGGACTAGCGGGATCTCCTACGAGCAGTACTTC
15 | TRBJ1-4 | few | TRBV28 | TRBD1 | CASSAPGQGSEKLFF | TGTGCCAGCAGTGCGCCGGGACAGGGGAGTGAAAAACTGTTTTTT
13 | TRBJ1-1 | many | TRBV5-1 | TRBD1 | CASRITGGTEAFF | TGCGCCAGCAGGATAACAGGGGGGACTGAAGCTTTCTTT
19 | TRBJ2-4 | - | TRBV11-2 | - | CASSLQGMHGGAAKNIQYF | TGTGCCAGCAGCTTACAGGGGATGCATGGGGGGGCAGCCAAAAACATTCAGTACTTC
16 | TRBJ2-3 | - | TRBV7-9 | - | CASSPDRTSSTDTQYF | TGTGCCAGCAGCCCTGACAGGACATCTAGCACAGATACGCAGTATTTT
14 | TRBJ2-5 | many | TRBV29-1 | TRBD2 | CSAELAGMGETQYF | TGCAGCGCGGAGCTAGCGGGAATGGGGGAGACCCAGTACTTC
15 | TRBJ1-4 | few | TRBV4-1 | - | CASSQVWGGNEKLFF | TGCGCCAGCAGCCAAGTTTGGGGGGGCAACGAAAAACTGTTTTTT